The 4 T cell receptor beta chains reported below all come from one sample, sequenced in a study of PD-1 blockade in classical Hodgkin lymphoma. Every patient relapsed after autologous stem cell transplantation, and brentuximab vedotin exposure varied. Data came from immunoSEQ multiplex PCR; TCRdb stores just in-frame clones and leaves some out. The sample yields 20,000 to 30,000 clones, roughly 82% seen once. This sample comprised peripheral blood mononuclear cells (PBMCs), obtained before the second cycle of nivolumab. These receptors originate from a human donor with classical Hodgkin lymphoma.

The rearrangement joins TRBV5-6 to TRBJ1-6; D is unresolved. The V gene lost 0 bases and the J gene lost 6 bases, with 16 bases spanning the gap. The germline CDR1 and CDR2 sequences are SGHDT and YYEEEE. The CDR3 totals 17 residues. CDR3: CASSLAEGKGGNSPLHF. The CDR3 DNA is TGTGCCAGCAGCTTGGCAGAAGGGAAGGGCGGTAATTCACCCCTCCACTTT.

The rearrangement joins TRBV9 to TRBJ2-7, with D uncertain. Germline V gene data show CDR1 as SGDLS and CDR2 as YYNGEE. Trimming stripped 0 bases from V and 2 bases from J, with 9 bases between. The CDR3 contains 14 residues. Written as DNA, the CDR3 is TGTGCCAGCAGCGTAGGCATTGGCGCCTACGAGCAGTACTTC. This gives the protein CASSVGIGAYEQYF.

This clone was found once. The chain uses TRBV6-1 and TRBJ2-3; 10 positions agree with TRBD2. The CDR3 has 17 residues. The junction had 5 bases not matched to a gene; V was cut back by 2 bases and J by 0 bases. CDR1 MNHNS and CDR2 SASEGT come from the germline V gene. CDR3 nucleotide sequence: TGTGCCAGCAGTGAACCTAGCGGGGGCCTTAGCACAGATACGCAGTATTTT. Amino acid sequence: CASSEPSGGLSTDTQYF.

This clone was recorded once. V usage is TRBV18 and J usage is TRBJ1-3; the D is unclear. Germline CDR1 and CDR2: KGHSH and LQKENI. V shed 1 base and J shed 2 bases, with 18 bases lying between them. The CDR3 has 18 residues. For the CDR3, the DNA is TGTGCCAGCTCACCACGCCCCGTCCCTCAGGTGGCTGGAAACACCATATATTTT. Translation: CASSPRPVPQVAGNTIYF.